This T cell receptor (beta chain) comes out of a study of T cell changes during pregnancy in multiple sclerosis. CDR3 size: 13 residues. Germline CDR1 MNHNS, CDR2 SASEGT. V shed 3 bases and J shed 3 bases, with 8 bases lying between them. Profiled with immunoSEQ multiplex PCR; TCRdb holds only in-frame clones, not every one. The profile shows some 100,000 clones, approximately 94% of them singletons. This receptor was identified in a female donor with multiple sclerosis, enrolled in a pregnancy study. Sequenced here: peripheral blood, sampled before pregnancy. The J gene is TRBJ1-2, the V gene TRBV6-1; D might be TRBD1 (5 bases). The chain's CDR3 is CASSEAGYYGYTF. As DNA, the CDR3 is TGTGCCAGCAGTGAGGCAGGGTACTATGGCTACACCTTC.